Described below is a single TCR beta chain sequence and its context. Its antigen is unknown. Losses at the gene ends were 2 bases for V and 2 bases for J; bases not matched to a gene: 1. This CDR3 has 15 residues. The data derive from a study of cytomegalovirus exposure and HLA in healthy donors. Study-wide results and caveats: Researchers reportedly found TCR beta sequences accurately predicted most subjects' HLA-A and HLA-B alleles. Cytomegalovirus association was assigned to about 150 TCR beta chains.

PCR primers comprised 60 Vbeta and 13 Jbeta primers. Assay used: immunoSEQ multiplex PCR; TCRdb lists only in-frame clones, some missing. Here the sample spans a few hundred thousand clones, nearly 95% being singletons. This clonotype originated in a girl aged 2 to 9 in good health and CMV-seronegative. The rearrangement joins TRBV6-7 to TRBJ2-7; TRBD2 agrees at 12 bases. TRBV6-7 is placed among ORFs of uncertain function. Sequenced input: PBMCs. The CDR3 sequence: CASSYPSGRAYEQYF. The CDR3 DNA sequence: TGTGCCAGCAGTTACCCTAGCGGGAGGGCCTACGAGCAGTACTTC.